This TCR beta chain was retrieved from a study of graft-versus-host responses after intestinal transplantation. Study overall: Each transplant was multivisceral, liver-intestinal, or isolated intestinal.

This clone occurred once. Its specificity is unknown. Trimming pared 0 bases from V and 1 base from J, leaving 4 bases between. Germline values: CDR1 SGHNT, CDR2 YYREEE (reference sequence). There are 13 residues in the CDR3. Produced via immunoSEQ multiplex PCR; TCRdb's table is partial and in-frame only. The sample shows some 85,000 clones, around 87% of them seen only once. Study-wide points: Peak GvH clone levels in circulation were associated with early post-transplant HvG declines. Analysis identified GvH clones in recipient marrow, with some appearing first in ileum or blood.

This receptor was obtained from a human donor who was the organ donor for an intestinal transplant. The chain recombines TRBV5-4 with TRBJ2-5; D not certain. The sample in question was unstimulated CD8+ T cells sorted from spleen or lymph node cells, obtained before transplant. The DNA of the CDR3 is TGTGCCAGCAGCTTGGGAGCCCAAGAGACCCAGTACTTC. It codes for CASSLGAQETQYF.